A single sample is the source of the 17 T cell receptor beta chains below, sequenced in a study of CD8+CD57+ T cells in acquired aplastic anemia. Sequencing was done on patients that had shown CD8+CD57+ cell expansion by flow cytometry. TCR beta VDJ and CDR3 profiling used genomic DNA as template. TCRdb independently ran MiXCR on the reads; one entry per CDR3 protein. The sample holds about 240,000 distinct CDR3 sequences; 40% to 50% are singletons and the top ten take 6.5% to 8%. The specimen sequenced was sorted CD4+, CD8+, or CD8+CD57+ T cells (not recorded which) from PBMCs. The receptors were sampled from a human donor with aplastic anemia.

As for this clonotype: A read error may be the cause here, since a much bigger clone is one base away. The CDR3 reads CASSIREGALSEQYF. The CDR3 coding sequence is TGTGCCAGTAGTATTCGAGAGGGGGCTTTGAGCGAGCAGTACTTC. The chain links TRBV19 to TRBJ2-7, with 7 positions matching TRBD1. The ends lost 3 bases at V and 6 bases at J; junction bases unmatched: 11. Per germline, CDR1 LNHDA and CDR2 SQIVND (reference sequence). There are 15 residues in the CDR3.

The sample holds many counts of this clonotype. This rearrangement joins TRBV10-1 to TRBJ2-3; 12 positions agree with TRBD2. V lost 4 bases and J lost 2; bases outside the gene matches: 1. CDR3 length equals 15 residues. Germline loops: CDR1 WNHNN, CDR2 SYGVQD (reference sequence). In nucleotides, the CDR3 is TGCGCCAGCAGTGGGACTAGCGGGAACACAGATACGCAGTATTTT. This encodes CASSGTSGNTDTQYF.

The CDR3 DNA reads as TGTGCCAGTAGCTTCCGGGACAGGGTGAACTATGGCTACACCTTC. It yields the protein CASSFRDRVNYGYTF. This chain joins TRBV19 and TRBJ1-2, with 9 positions matching TRBD1. This CDR3 comprises 15 residues. The germline V gene has CDR1 LNHDA and CDR2 SQIVND (reference sequence). The trim removed 6 bases at V and 2 bases at J, leaving 7 bases unmatched.

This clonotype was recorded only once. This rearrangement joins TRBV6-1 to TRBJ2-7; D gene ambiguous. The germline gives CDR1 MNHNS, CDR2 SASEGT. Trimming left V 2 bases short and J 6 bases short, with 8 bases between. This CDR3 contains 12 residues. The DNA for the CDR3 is TGTGCCAGCAGTGAAAGCCATTCCGAGCAGTACTTC. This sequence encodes CASSESHSEQYF.

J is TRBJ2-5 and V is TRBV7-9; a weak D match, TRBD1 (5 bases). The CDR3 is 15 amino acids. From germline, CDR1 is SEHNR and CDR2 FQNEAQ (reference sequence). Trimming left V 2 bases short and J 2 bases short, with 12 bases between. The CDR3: CASSLLSGSQETQYF. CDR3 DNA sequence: TGTGCCAGCAGCTTACTCTCAGGGTCGCAAGAGACCCAGTACTTC.

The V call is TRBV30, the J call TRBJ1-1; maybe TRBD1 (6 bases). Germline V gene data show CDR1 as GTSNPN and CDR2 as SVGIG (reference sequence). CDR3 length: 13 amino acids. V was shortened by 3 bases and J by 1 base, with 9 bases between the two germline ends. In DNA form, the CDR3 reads TGTGCCTGGAGGCTGGGACAGAACACTGAAGCTTTCTTT. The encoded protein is CAWRLGQNTEAFF.

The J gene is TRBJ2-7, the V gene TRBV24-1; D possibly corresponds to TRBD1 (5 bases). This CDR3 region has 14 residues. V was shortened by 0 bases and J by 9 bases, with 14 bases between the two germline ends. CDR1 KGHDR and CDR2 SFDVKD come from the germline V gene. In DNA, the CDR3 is TGTGCCACCAGTGATTTGATGCAGGGCGTCGGGCAGTACTTC. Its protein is CATSDLMQGVGQYF.

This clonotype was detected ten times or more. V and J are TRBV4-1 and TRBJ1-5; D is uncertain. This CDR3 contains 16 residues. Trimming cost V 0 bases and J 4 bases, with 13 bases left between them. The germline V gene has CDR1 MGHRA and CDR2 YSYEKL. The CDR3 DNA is TGCGCCAGCAGCCAAGATCTGCCCGGGCGAAATCAGCCCCAGCATTTT. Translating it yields CASSQDLPGRNQPQHF.

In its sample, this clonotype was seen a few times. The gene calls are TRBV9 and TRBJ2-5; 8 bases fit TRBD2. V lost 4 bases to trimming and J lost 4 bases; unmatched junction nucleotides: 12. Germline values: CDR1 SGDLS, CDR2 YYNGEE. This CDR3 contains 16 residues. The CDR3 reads CASSSRPGGGGETQYF. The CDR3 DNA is TGTGCCAGCAGCTCCCGACCGGGGGGGGGAGGAGAGACCCAGTACTTC. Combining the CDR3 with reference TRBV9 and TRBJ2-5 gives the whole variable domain DSGVTQTPKHLITATGQRVTLRCSPRSGDLSVYWYQQSLDQGLQFLIQYYNGEERAKGNILERFSAQQFPDLHSELNLSSLELGDSALYFCASSSRPGGGGETQYFGPGTRLLVL.

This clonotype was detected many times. The DNA of the CDR3 is TGTGCCAGTAGTATTGAAATCTCCTACGAGCAGTACTTC. This sequence encodes CASSIEISYEQYF. The V gene is TRBV19, the J gene TRBJ2-7; D call uncertain. Germline V lookup: CDR1 LNHDA, CDR2 SQIVND (reference sequence). The CDR3 spans 13 residues. Between the trimmed V and J ends, which lost 3 bases and 0 bases, there was a span of 6 bases.

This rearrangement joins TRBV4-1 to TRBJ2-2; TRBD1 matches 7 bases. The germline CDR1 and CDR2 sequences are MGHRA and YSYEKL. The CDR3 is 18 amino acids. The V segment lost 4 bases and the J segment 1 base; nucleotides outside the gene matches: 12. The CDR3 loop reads CASSPEGQTGRNTGELFF. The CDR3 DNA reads TGCGCCAGCAGCCCAGAGGGCCAGACAGGGAGGAACACCGGGGAGCTGTTTTTT.

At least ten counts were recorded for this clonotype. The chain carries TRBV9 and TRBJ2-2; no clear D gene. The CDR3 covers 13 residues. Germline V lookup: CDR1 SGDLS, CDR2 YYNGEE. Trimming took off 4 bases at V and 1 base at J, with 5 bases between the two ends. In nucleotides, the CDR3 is TGTGCCAGCAGCAAGGAGAACACCGGGGAGCTGTTTTTT. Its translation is CASSKENTGELFF.

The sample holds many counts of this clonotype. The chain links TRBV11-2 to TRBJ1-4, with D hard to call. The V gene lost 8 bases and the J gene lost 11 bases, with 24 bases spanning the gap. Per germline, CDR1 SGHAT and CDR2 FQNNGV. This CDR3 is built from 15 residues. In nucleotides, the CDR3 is TGTGCCAGCTGCCGTTCGGGGTCGTCGAAGGCTAAACTGTTTTTT. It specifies CASCRSGSSKAKLFF. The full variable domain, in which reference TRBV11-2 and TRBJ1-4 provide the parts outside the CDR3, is EAGVAQSPRYKIIEKRQSVAFWCNPISGHATLYWYQQILGQGPKLLIQFQNNGVVDDSQLPKDRFSAERLKGVDSTLKIQPAKLEDSAVYLCASCRSGSSKAKLFFGSGTQLSVL.

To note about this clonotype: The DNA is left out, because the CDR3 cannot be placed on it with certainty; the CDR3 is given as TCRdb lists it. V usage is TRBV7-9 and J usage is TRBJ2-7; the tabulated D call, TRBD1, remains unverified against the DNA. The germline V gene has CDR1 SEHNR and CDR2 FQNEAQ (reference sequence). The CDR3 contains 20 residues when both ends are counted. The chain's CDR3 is CASSFYICSAIPTGGDEQYF.

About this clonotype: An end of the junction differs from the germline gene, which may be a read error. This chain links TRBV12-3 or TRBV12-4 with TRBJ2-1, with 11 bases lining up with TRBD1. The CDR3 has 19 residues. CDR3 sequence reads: CAISWTSSLGQGAGNEQFF. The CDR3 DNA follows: TGTGCCATCAGTTGGACTAGCAGCCTCGGACAGGGGGCTGGGAATGAGCAGTTCTTC.

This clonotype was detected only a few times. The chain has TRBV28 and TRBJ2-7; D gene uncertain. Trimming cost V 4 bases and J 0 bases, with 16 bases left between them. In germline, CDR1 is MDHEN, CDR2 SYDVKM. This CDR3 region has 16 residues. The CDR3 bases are TGTGCCAGCAGTTCTCCCCGCGCAGCGATCTCCTACGAGCAGTACTTC. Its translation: CASSSPRAAISYEQYF.

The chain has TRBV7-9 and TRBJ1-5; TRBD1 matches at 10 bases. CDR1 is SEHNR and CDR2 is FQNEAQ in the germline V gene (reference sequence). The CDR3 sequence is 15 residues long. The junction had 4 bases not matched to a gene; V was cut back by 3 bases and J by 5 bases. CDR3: CASSFGQGDHQPQHF. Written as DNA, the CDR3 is TGTGCCAGCAGCTTCGGACAGGGGGATCATCAGCCCCAGCATTTT.